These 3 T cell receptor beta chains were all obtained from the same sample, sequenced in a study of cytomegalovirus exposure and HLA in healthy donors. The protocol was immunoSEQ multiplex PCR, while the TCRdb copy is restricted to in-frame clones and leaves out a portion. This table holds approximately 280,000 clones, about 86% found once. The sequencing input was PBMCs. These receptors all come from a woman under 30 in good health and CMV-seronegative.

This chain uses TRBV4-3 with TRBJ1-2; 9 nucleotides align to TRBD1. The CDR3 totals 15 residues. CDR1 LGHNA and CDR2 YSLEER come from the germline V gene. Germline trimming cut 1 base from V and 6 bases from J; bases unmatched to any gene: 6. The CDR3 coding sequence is TGCGCCAGCAGCCAAGGGACAGGGGAAATGAATGGCTACACCTTC. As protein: CASSQGTGEMNGYTF.

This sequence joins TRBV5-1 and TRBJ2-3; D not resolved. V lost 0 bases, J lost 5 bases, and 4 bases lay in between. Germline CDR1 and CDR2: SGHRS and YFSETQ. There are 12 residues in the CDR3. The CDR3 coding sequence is TGCGCCAGCAGCTTGGCCGTAGATACGCAGTATTTT. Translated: CASSLAVDTQYF.

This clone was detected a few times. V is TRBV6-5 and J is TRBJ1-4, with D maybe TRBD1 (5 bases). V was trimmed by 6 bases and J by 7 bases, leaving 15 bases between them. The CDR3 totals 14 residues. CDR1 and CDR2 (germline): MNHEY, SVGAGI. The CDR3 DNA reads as TGTGCCAGCAGGACGACAGTTCTGGGTGAAAAACTGTTTTTT. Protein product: CASRTTVLGEKLFF.